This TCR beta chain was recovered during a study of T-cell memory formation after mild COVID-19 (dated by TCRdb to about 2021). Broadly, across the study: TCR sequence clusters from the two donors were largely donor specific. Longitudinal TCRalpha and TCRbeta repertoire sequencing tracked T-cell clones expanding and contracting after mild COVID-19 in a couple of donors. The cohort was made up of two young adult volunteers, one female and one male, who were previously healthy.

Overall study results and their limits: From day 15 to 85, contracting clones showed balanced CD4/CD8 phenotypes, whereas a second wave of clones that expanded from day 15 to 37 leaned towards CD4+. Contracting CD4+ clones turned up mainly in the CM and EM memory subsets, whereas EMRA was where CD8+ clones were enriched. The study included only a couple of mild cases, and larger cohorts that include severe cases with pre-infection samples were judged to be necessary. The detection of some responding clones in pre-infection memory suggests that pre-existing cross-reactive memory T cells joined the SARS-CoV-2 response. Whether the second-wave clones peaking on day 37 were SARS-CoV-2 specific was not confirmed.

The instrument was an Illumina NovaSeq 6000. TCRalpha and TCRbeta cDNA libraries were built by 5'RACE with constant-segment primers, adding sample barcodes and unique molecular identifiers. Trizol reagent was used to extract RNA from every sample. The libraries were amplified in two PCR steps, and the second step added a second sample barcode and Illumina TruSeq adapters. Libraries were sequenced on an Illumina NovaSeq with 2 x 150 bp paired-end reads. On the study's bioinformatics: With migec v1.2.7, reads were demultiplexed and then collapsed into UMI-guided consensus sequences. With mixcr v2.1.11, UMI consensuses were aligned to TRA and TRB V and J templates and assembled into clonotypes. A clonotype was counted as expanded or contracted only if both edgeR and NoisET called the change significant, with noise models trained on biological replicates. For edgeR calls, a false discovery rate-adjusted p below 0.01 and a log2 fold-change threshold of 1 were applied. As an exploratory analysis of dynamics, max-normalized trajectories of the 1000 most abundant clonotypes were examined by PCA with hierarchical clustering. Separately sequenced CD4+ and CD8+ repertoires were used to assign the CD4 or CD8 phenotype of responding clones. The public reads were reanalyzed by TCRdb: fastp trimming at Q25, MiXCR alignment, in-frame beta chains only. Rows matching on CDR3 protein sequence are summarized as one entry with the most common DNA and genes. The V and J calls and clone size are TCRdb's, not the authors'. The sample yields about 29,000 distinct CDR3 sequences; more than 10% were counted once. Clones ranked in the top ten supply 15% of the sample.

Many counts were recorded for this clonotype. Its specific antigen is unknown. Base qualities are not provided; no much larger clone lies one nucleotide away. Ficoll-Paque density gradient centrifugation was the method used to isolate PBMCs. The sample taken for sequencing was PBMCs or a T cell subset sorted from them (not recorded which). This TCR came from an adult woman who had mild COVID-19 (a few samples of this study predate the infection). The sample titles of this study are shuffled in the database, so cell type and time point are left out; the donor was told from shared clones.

The sequenced DNA is TGTGCCAGCAGTAGTTATCGACGGGCGGGGGGCTACACCTTC. This encodes CASSSYRRAGGYTF. This sequence uses TRBV6-5 and TRBJ1-2; no D gene is confidently identified. CDR1 and CDR2 (MNHEY, SVGAGI) derive from the germline V gene. The V and J ends are trimmed by 5 bases and 8 bases, leaving 18 bases between them. The CDR3 numbers 14 residues from cysteine through phenylalanine. Only the CDR3 part of the read is kept: 42 bases, read in frame from the first base.